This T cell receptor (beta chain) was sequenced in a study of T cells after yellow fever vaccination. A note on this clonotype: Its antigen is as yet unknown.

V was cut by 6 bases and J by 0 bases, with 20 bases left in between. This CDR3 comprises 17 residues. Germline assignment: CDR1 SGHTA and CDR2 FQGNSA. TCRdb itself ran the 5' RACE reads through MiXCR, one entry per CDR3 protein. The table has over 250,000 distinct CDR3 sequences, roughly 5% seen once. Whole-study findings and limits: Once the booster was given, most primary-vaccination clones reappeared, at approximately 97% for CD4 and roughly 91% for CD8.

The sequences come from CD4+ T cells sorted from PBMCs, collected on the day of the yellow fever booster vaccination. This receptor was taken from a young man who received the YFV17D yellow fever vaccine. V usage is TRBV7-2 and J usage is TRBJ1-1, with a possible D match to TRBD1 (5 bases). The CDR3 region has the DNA TGTGCCAGCAGTTATTACCGGGACGGAGTCATGAACACTGAAGCTTTCTTT. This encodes CASSYYRDGVMNTEAFF.